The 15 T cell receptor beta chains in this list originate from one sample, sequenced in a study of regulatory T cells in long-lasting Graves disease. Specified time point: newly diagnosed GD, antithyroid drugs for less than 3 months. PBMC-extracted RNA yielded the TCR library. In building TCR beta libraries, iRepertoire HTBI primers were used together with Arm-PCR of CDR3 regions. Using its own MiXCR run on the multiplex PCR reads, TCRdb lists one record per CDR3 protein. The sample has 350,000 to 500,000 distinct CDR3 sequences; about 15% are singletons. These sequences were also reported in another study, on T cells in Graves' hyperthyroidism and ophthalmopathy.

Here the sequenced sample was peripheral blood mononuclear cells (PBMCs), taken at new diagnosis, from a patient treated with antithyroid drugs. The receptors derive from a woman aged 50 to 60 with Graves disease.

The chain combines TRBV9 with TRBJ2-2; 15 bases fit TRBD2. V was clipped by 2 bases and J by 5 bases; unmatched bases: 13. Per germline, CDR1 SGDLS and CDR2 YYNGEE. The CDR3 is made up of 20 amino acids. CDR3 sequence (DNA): TGTGCCAGCAGCGTCCGGTCCGGGACTAGCGGGAGGTTTGGAACCGGGGAGCTGTTTTTT. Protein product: CASSVRSGTSGRFGTGELFF.

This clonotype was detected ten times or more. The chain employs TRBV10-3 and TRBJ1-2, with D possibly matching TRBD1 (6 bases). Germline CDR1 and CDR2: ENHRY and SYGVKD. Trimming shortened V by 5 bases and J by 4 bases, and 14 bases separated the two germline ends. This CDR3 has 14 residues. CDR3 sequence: CAISLEDSSYGYTF. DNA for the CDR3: TGTGCCATCAGTTTAGAGGACAGTTCCTATGGCTACACCTTC.

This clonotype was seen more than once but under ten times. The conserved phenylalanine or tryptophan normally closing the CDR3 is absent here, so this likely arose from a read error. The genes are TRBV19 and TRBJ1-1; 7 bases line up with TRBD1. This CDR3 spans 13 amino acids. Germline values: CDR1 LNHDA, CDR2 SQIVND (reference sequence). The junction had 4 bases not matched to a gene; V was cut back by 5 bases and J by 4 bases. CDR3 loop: CASSLQGPTEAFS. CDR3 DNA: TGTGCCAGTAGTTTACAGGGGCCCACTGAAGCTTTCTCT.

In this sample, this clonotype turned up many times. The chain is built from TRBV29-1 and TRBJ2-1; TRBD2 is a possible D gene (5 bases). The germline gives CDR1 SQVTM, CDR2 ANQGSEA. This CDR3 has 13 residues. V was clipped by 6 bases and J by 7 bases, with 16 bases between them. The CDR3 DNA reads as TGCAGCGTACGGGATCTTAGGTGGAATGAGCAGTTCTTC. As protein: CSVRDLRWNEQFF.

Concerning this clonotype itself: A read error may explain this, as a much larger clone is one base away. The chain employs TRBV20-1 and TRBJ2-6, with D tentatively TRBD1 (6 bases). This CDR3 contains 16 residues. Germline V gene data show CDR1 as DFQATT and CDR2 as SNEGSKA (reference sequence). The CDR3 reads CSAEKGGGNGDNVLTF. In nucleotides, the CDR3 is TGCAGTGCAGAAAAGGGTGGGGGCAATGGGGACAACGTCCTGACTTTC.

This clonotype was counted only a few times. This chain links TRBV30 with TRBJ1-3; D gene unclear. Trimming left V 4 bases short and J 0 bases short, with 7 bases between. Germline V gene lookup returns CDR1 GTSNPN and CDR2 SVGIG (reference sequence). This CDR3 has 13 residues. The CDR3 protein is CAWTWYSGNTIYF. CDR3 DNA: TGTGCCTGGACCTGGTACTCTGGAAACACCATATATTTT.

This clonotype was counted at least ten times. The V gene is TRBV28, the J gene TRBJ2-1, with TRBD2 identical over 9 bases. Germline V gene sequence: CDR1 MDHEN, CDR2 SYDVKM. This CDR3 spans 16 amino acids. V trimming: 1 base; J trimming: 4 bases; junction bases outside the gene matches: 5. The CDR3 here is CASSLSRLAVYNEQFF. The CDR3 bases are TGTGCCAGCAGTTTATCCCGACTAGCGGTTTACAATGAGCAGTTCTTC. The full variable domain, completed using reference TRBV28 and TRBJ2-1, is DVKVTQSSRYLVKRTGEKVFLECVQDMDHENMFWYRQDPGLGLRLIYFSYDVKMKEKGDIPEGYSVSREKKERFSLILESASTNQTSMYLCASSLSRLAVYNEQFFGPGTRLTVL.

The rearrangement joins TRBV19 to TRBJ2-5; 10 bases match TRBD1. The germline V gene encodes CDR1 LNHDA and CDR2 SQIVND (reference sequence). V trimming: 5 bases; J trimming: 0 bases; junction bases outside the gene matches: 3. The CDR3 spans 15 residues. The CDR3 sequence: CASSRDRGNQETQYF. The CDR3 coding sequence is TGTGCCAGTAGTCGGGACAGGGGCAACCAAGAGACCCAGTACTTC. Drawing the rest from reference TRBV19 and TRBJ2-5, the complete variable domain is DGGITQSPKYLFRKEGQNVTLSCEQNLNHDAMYWYRQDPGQGLRLIYYSQIVNDFQKGDIAEGYSVSREKKESFPLTVTSAQKNPTAFYLCASSRDRGNQETQYFGPGTRLLVL.

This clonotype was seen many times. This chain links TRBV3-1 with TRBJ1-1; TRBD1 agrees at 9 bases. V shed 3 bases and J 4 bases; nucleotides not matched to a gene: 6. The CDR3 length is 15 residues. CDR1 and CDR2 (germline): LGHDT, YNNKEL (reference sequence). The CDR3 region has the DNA TGTGCCAGCAGCCATTGGGACAGGGTTGGCACTGAAGCTTTCTTT. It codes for CASSHWDRVGTEAFF.

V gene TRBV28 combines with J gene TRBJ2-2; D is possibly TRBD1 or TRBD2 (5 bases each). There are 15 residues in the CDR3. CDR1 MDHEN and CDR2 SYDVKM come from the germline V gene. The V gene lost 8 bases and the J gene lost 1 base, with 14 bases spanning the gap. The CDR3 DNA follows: TGTGCCAGCGGCTCGGGGCAGATGAACACCGGGGAGCTGTTTTTT. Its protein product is CASGSGQMNTGELFF.

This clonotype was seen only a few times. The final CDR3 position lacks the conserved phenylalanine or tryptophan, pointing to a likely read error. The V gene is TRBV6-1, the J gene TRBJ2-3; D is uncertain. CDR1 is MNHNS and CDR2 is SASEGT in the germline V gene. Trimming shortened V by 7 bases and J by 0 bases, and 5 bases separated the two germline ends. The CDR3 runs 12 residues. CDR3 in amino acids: CASKLSTDTQYS. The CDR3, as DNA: TGTGCCAGCAAGTTAAGCACAGATACGCAGTATTCT.

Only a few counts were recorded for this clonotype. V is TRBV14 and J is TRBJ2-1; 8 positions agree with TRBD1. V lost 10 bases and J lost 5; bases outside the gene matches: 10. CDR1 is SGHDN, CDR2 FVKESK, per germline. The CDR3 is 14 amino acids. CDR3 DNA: TGTGCCACCAAGGCAGGGGGCGAACACAATGAGCAGTTCTTC. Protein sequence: CATKAGGEHNEQFF.

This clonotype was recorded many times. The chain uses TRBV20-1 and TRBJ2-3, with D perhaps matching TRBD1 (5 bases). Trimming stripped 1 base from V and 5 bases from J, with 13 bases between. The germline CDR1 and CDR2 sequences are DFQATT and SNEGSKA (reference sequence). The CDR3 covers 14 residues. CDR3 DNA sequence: TGCAGTGCTAGAGTCCAGGGTTACATAGATACGCAGTATTTT. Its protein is CSARVQGYIDTQYF.

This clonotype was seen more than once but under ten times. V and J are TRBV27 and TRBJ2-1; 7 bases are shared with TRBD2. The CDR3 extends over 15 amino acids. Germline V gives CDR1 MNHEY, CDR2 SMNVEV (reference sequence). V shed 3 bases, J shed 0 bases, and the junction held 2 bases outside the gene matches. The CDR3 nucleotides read TGTGCCAGCAGTTTTGGGGGGGGCTCCTACAATGAGCAGTTCTTC. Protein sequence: CASSFGGGSYNEQFF.

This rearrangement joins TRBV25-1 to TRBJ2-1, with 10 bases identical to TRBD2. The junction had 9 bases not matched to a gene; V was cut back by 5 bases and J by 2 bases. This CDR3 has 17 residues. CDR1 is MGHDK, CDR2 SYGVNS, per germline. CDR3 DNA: TGTGCCAGCAGTACCCAACCTGGACTAGCGGCCTACAATGAGCAGTTCTTC. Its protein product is CASSTQPGLAAYNEQFF.